This TCR beta chain comes out of a study of blood T cells in healthy people across ages. General study results and limits: Since the PBMCs were unsorted, naive and antigen-experienced cells could not be conclusively compared. Donor CMV infection status was unknown, possibly confounding age-related changes in expanded clonotypes.

This clonotype was seen more than once but under ten times. Its target is not known. Per germline, CDR1 ENHRY and CDR2 SYGVKD. V was pared by 4 bases and J by 3 bases, with 10 bases between. The length of the CDR3 is 14 residues. A second about 7 to 11 cycle PCR used barcoded and J-beta primers. MiXCR, applied by TCRdb to the 5' RACE reads, yields one record per CDR3 protein. This table holds about 1.6 million distinct CDR3 sequences, almost 35% found once. The clonotype originates from a woman aged 25 to 45 in good health. The specimen sequenced was blood. This sequence joins TRBV10-3 and TRBJ1-5; no clear D. In DNA, the CDR3 is TGTGCCATCAGTGCCGACACATACAATCAGCCCCAGCATTTT. Its protein product is CAISADTYNQPQHF.